These 4 T cell receptor beta chains were sequenced from one sample in a study of sequential checkpoint blockade in melanoma. Indicated treatment: randomized to nivolumab then ipilimumab (arm A) or the reverse (arm B). The method was immunoSEQ multiplex PCR; TCRdb's version includes in-frame clones alone and lacks a portion of them. The sample lists about 12,000 clones; approximately 24% were seen once. This specimen was tumor tissue (inferred from file names), taken from a patient given nivolumab and ipilimumab in sequence. The receptors originated from a human donor with melanoma.

This clone was counted only a few times. The gene calls are TRBV2 and TRBJ1-6; D might be TRBD1 (6 bases). The V gene lost 3 bases and the J gene lost 0 bases, with 15 bases spanning the gap. CDR1 and CDR2 from the germline V gene are SNHLY and FYNNEI. This CDR3 has 18 amino acids. CDR3 amino acids: CASSENRQGPSYNSPLHF. The CDR3 nucleotides read TGTGCCAGCAGTGAGAATAGGCAGGGGCCCTCCTATAATTCACCCCTCCACTTT.

There are a few counts of this clone. This chain links TRBV6-8 with TRBJ2-1; 8 bases align to TRBD2. This CDR3 comprises 15 residues. Germline V gene lookup returns CDR1 MNHGY and CDR2 SAAAGT. The junction had 8 bases not matched to a gene; V was cut back by 4 bases and J by 6 bases. CDR3 in amino acids: CASSSGRAGGNEQFF. In DNA, the CDR3 is TGTGCCAGCAGTTCGGGACGGGCGGGGGGCAATGAGCAGTTCTTC.

With regard to this clone: The junction differs from germline at one of its ends, possibly a read error. V usage is TRBV6-8 and J usage is TRBJ1-2; possible D gene TRBD1, 6 bases. CDR3 length: 18 amino acids. Germline V lookup: CDR1 MNHGY, CDR2 SAAAGT. The CDR3 here is CASSDSILGADKNYGYTF. In DNA form, the CDR3 reads TGTGCCAGCAGTGACTCGATATTGGGGGCAGATAAAAACTATGGCTACACCTTC.

This clone appeared a few times. The genes are TRBV14 and TRBJ1-2; 8 positions match TRBD1. Germline V gives CDR1 SGHDN, CDR2 FVKESK. The CDR3 totals 17 residues. The junction had 13 bases not matched to a gene; V was cut back by 4 bases and J by 3 bases. This chain's CDR3 is CASSPRQGSRLDYGYTF. In DNA, the CDR3 is TGTGCCAGCAGCCCCCGACAGGGGTCTCGTTTGGACTATGGCTACACCTTC. The full variable domain, completed using reference TRBV14 and TRBJ1-2, is EAGVTQFPSHSVIEKGQTVTLRCDPISGHDNLYWYRRVMGKEIKFLLHFVKESKQDESGMPNNRFLAERTGGTYSTLKVQPAELEDSGVYFCASSPRQGSRLDYGYTFGSGTRLTVV.